The 15 T cell receptor beta chains given below trace back to one sample, sequenced in a study of post-analysis software for immune sequencing data. These TCRs are of unknown antigen specificity. Findings of the study overall: Elevated frequency relative to controls characterized several TRBV segments in patients, TRBV5-6, TRBV5-1 and TRBV20-1 among them.

Prepared TCR beta cDNA libraries contained unique molecular identifiers. TCRdb redid the calling of the PCR reads with MiXCR, one entry per CDR3 protein. The sample yields 450,000 to 700,000 distinct CDR3 sequences, 40% to 50% seen once. Sequenced sample: blood. The receptors here all came from a girl aged 5-17 years with multiple sclerosis.

The gene calls are TRBV7-9 and TRBJ1-4; D is perhaps TRBD1 (5 bases). CDR3 size: 12 residues. Germline assignment: CDR1 SEHNR and CDR2 FQNEAQ (reference sequence). Trimming shortened V by 6 bases and J by 7 bases, and 9 bases separated the two germline ends. The CDR3 here is CASRRDFEKLFF. In DNA, the CDR3 is TGTGCCAGCAGAAGGGACTTTGAAAAACTGTTTTTT.

This clonotype was observed a handful of times. J is TRBJ2-7 and V is TRBV7-9; a possible D gene is TRBD1 (6 bases). The CDR3 spans 14 residues. Germline V lookup: CDR1 SEHNR, CDR2 FQNEAQ (reference sequence). V dropped 5 bases and J dropped 2 bases, with 13 bases sitting between them. The CDR3 DNA reads as TGTGCCAGCAGCGGGCGGACAGTTCCCTACGAGCAGTACTTC. It is translated as CASSGRTVPYEQYF.

The chain is built from TRBV20-1 and TRBJ2-7; perhaps TRBD1 as D (6 bases). Trimming shortened V by 3 bases and J by 6 bases, and 18 bases separated the two germline ends. CDR1 and CDR2 from the germline V gene are DFQATT and SNEGSKA (reference sequence). The CDR3 contains 14 residues. The CDR3 spells CSASRGHIGGEQYF. CDR3 nucleotides: TGCAGTGCTAGTCGGGGACACATTGGCGGCGAGCAGTACTTC.

This clonotype was seen only once. The V call is TRBV12-3 or TRBV12-4, the J call TRBJ2-1; 11 bases line up with TRBD2. The length of the CDR3 is 19 residues. Trimming cost V 6 bases and J 1 base; bases outside gene matches: 14. The CDR3 region is CASRKLAGAFVRSYNEQFF. CDR3 in DNA: TGTGCCAGCAGGAAACTAGCGGGAGCCTTTGTAAGGTCCTACAATGAGCAGTTCTTC.

The gene calls are TRBV27 and TRBJ1-5, with D tentatively TRBD1 (5 bases). Germline CDR1 is MNHEY and CDR2 is SMNVEV (reference sequence). The V end was cut by 6 bases, the J end by 5 bases, with 14 bases between. The CDR3 has 14 residues. The CDR3 reads CASREGRGHQPQHF. CDR3 sequence (DNA): TGTGCCAGCAGGGAAGGTCGGGGCCATCAGCCCCAGCATTTT.

This clonotype was detected ten times or more. The V call is TRBV6-5, the J call TRBJ2-1; D is perhaps TRBD2 (7 bases). Germline assignment: CDR1 MNHEY and CDR2 SVGAGI. The V end was cut by 2 bases, the J end by 7 bases, with 12 bases between. There are 14 residues in the CDR3. CDR3 in amino acids: CASSYGGAWNEQFF. The CDR3 coding sequence is TGTGCCAGCAGTTACGGGGGGGCCTGGAATGAGCAGTTCTTC.

The V gene is TRBV4-1, the J gene TRBJ1-2; D unresolved. The CDR3 loop spans 15 amino acids. Looked up from germline, CDR1 is MGHRA and CDR2 is YSYEKL. The V and J ends lost 1 base and 0 bases respectively, with 9 bases between them. CDR3: CASSQGTEANYGYTF. The DNA for the CDR3 is TGCGCCAGCAGCCAAGGGACGGAAGCTAACTATGGCTACACCTTC.

The chain links TRBV2 to TRBJ2-1; possibly TRBD2 for D (6 bases). This CDR3 has 14 residues. The germline V gene has CDR1 SNHLY and CDR2 FYNNEI. V dropped 3 bases and J dropped 11 bases, with 17 bases sitting between them. CDR3 amino acids: CASSEFGAAGKQFF. CDR3 sequence (DNA): TGTGCCAGCAGTGAGTTCGGCGCCGCGGGGAAGCAGTTCTTC.

The chain links TRBV10-2 to TRBJ1-1; 8 nucleotides match TRBD1. CDR1 and CDR2 from the germline V gene are WSHSY and SAAADI. V lost 6 bases, J lost 3 bases, and 9 bases stayed unmatched. CDR3 length equals 15 residues. The CDR3 coding sequence is TGCGCCAGCAGCGAACCACAGGGGGACCACACTGAAGCTTTCTTT. Amino acids: CASSEPQGDHTEAFF.

The genes are TRBV6-1 and TRBJ1-5; D ambiguous. With 1 base removed from V and 9 bases from J, the gap between germline ends came to 10 bases. Per germline, CDR1 MNHNS and CDR2 SASEGT. This CDR3 has 13 residues. This CDR3 reads CASSEVGSGPQHF. The CDR3 bases are TGTGCCAGCAGTGAAGTTGGGTCAGGGCCCCAGCATTTT.

The sample holds one count of this clonotype. V usage is TRBV3-1 and J usage is TRBJ2-3; 7 positions agree with TRBD1. The V and J ends lost 4 bases and 0 bases, in that order; junction bases with no gene match: 16. CDR3 length equals 19 residues. Germline CDR1 is LGHDT and CDR2 is YNNKEL (reference sequence). The CDR3 here is CASSLNRDSRLLSTDTQYF. The CDR3 DNA is TGTGCCAGCAGCCTGAACCGGGACAGCCGACTCCTTAGCACAGATACGCAGTATTTT.

This rearrangement joins TRBV12-3 or TRBV12-4 to TRBJ2-7; D call uncertain. V lost 6 bases, J lost 0 bases, and 6 bases lay in between. This CDR3 comprises 12 residues. CDR3 bases: TGTGCCAGCAGAAGCAGCTCCTACGAGCAGTACTTC. This sequence encodes CASRSSSYEQYF.

The rearrangement uses TRBV12-3 or TRBV12-4 and TRBJ2-3; tentative D call: TRBD2 (6 bases). V was cut by 5 bases and J by 0 bases, with 18 bases left in between. The CDR3 contains 17 residues. CDR3 protein: CASSPGLSSLSTDTQYF. Written as DNA, the CDR3 is TGTGCCAGCAGTCCGGGACTTTCATCTCTTAGCACAGATACGCAGTATTTT.

This chain connects TRBV9 to TRBJ2-5, with unresolved D. CDR1 SGDLS and CDR2 YYNGEE come from the germline V gene. V was shortened by 0 bases and J by 5 bases, with 11 bases between the two germline ends. The CDR3 contains 14 residues. CDR3 nucleotides: TGTGCCAGCAGCGTAGGGACGGCCGCGGAGACCCAGTACTTC. Protein product: CASSVGTAAETQYF.

This clonotype showed up just a few times. The chain employs TRBV5-1 and TRBJ1-2; D perhaps matches TRBD1 (5 bases). CDR1 and CDR2 from the germline V gene are SGHRS and YFSETQ. The CDR3 is made up of 14 amino acids. V was trimmed by 0 bases and J by 2 bases, leaving 8 bases between them. This CDR3 reads CASSLVGGNYGYTF. CDR3 in DNA: TGCGCCAGCAGCTTGGTCGGGGGGAACTATGGCTACACCTTC.